The TCR beta chain described here comes from a study of blood T cell repertoires in COVID-19. Germline loops: CDR1 SGDLS, CDR2 YYNGEE. With V trimmed by 3 bases and J by 6 bases, 6 bases remained unmatched. CDR3 length: 15 residues. In the original workflow: Amplification with reference gene primers provided the estimates of nucleated cell counts. Repertoires were generated with immunoSEQ multiplex PCR, while TCRdb's copy carries only in-frame clones and drops some. The DNA was the basis for D and trimming; V, J and clone size are from that table. Altogether about 210,000 clones are present, about 86% being singletons, with the ten largest covering around 9.3%. This clone showed up just a few times.

The TCR was taken from a woman between 45 and 60 years old with acute COVID-19. The chain joins TRBV9 to TRBJ1-6; 7 bases match TRBD1. Input material: PBMCs or T cells enriched from blood (not recorded which). The CDR3 DNA sequence: TGTGCCAGCAGCGCAACAGGGGCTTCTAATTCACCCCTCCACTTT. Translated, it gives CASSATGASNSPLHF.